This T cell receptor beta chain was observed in a study of glioma-infiltrating T cells after dendritic cell vaccination. Looking at the study overall: Treatment, given 2003 to 2012, was autologous tumor lysate-pulsed dendritic cell vaccination. The vaccine used monocyte-derived dendritic cells pulsed overnight with autologous tumor lysate.

Study findings and constraints: Few patients contributed both blood and tumor specimens.

Amplification used 60 V beta primers and 13 J beta primers. Measured with immunoSEQ multiplex PCR; TCRdb has only the in-frame clones, and not every one. The sample has some 30,000 clones, 85% to 95% seen once. V trimming: 5 bases; J trimming: 6 bases; junction bases outside the gene matches: 2. Germline CDR1 is LNHDA and CDR2 is SQIVND (reference sequence). The CDR3 consists of 13 residues. With regard to this clone: Antigen specificity is unknown.

The sequence came from a human donor with glioblastoma. The sequencing used blood, collected before dendritic cell vaccination. The chain recombines TRBV19 with TRBJ1-5; the match to TRBD1 covers 9 bases. The CDR3 coding sequence is TGTGCCAGTAGTGACAGGGGGAGTCAGCCCCAGCATTTT. Amino acid sequence: CASSDRGSQPQHF.